The sequence of this T cell receptor beta chain was determined in a study of T cell responses to AZD1222 COVID-19 vaccine. Comments on this clone: Its antigen remains unidentified.

CDR1 and CDR2 (germline): GTSNPN, SVGIG (reference sequence). The CDR3 runs to 15 residues. The V end was cut by 5 bases, the J end by 3 bases, with 16 bases between. General observations from the study: Baseline testing showed seropositivity in only six or seven AZD1222 recipients. The breadth and depth of Spike-specific TCRs increased once two AZD1222 doses had been given.

Clones were read by immunoSEQ multiplex PCR, and TCRdb kept only the in-frame ones, dropping some. The repertoire holds some 170,000 clones, with around 90% as singletons. The sequenced sample was peripheral blood, obtained 28 days after the second dose of the MenACWY control vaccine. The sequence derives from an adult who received the MenACWY meningococcal vaccine as a control. The V gene is TRBV30, the J gene TRBJ2-2; tentatively, D is TRBD2 (5 bases). Here the CDR3 reads CAWSQAASYTGELFF. CDR3 coding DNA: TGTGCCTGGTCTCAAGCGGCATCTTACACCGGGGAGCTGTTTTTT.